Listed below are T cell receptor beta chains from one sample, sequenced in a study of human T cells and chemical hapten exposure. TCRdb reprocessed the RACE reads with MiXCR, giving one entry per CDR3 protein. The sample carries roughly 360,000 distinct CDR3 sequences, about 4.8% recorded once. This specimen was whole blood, taken in connection with sensitization to the hapten diphenylcyclopropenone (DPC). These receptors were collected from a woman in her forties or fifties with alopecia areata. Some clones in this sample may be carry-over from other donors' samples. CDR3s include the opening cysteine and the closing phenylalanine or tryptophan. The order of the fields is CDR3 length, J gene, clone size, D gene, V gene, CDR3 DNA, CDR3 protein. The D gene is left open where the match is weak. Size is omitted from some rows. Given values are once, few, many or a class for expanded clones.

16 | TRBJ2-7 | few | TRBD2 | TRBV11-2 | TGTGCCAGCAGCTTAGCCGGGACTAGCGGTGCCTACGAGCAGTACTTC | CASSLAGTSGAYEQYF
16 | TRBJ2-1 | few | TRBD2 | TRBV7-9 | TGTGCCAGCAGCCCAGTGGCTAGCGGGGGGGCCCGGGAGCAGTTCTTC | CASSPVASGGAREQFF
15 | TRBJ2-2 | few | TRBD2 | TRBV7-2 | TGTGCCAGCAGACCAAGCGGGGGGGCCTCCGGGGAGCTGTTTTTT | CASRPSGGASGELFF
15 | TRBJ1-5 | - | TRBD1 | TRBV20-1 | TGCAGTGCTCCGGGACAGGGGGCCTCACGTCAGCCCCAGCATTTT | CSAPGQGASRQPQHF
15 | TRBJ1-5 | - | TRBD1 | TRBV20-1 | TGCAGTGCTCGCCGGACAGGATTCGGCAATCAGCCCCAGCATTTT | CSARRTGFGNQPQHF
15 | TRBJ2-1 | few | TRBD1 | TRBV6-6 | TGTGCCAGCAGTCTATGGGACAGGGGTGACAATGAGCAGTTCTTC | CASSLWDRGDNEQFF
15 | TRBJ2-3 | many | - | TRBV4-2 | TGTGCCAGCAGCCCGAACCCGGGCCACACAGATACGCAGTATTTT | CASSPNPGHTDTQYF
15 | TRBJ2-2 | many | TRBD1 | TRBV2 | TGTGCCAGCAGCGGGACAGCCGCGAACACCGGGGAGCTGTTTTTT | CASSGTAANTGELFF
14 | TRBJ2-3 | few | - | TRBV20-1 | TGCAGTGCTGGTAGCGAGGGACTGACAGATACGCAGTATTTT | CSAGSEGLTDTQYF
13 | TRBJ2-3 | many | - | TRBV3-1 | TGTGCCAGCAGCCAAGTTTCGCAGGTCACGCAGTATTTT | CASSQVSQVTQYF
14 | TRBJ2-3 | - | - | TRBV20-1 | TGCAGTCCAGGGAGGGACAGATTCGCAGATACGCAGTATTTT | CSPGRDRFADTQYF
19 | TRBJ1-4 | few | - | TRBV24-1 | TGTGCCACCAGTGATTTAATTCTTCTTTTCGGGGGGCCTAATGAAAAACTGTTTTTT | CATSDLILLFGGPNEKLFF